One and the same sample provided the 9 T cell receptor beta chains below, sequenced in a study of glioma-infiltrating T cells after dendritic cell vaccination. TCRdb's table, derived via immunoSEQ multiplex PCR, lists solely in-frame clones and lacks some. The sample shows some 70,000 clones, around 86% of them seen only once. The sequencing used blood, collected before dendritic cell vaccination. The receptor source for this set is a human donor with glioblastoma.

The V and J genes are TRBV4-2 and TRBJ2-3; TRBD1 might be the D (6 bases). Germline V gene lookup returns CDR1 LGHNA and CDR2 YNFKEQ. CDR3 size: 13 residues. Trimming cost V 0 bases and J 6 bases, with 7 bases left between them. This chain's CDR3 is CASSQDQGDTQYF. The CDR3 DNA is TGTGCCAGCAGCCAAGATCAGGGGGATACGCAGTATTTT.

The chain combines TRBV5-4 with TRBJ2-1, with 7 bases identical to TRBD2. CDR1 is SGHNT, CDR2 YYREEE, per germline (reference sequence). V was pared by 1 base and J by 3 bases, with 4 bases of the junction left unmatched. This CDR3 has 15 amino acids. The CDR3 coding sequence is TGTGCCAGCAGCTTGACTGGGGGGGGCTACAATGAGCAGTTCTTC. Amino acid sequence: CASSLTGGGYNEQFF.

This sequence joins TRBV28 and TRBJ1-2, with D perhaps TRBD1 (5 bases). Germline V CDR1 and CDR2: MDHEN, SYDVKM. Trimming took 7 bases from V and 1 from J, leaving 16 bases between them. CDR3 length: 15 amino acids. The CDR3 coding sequence is TGTGCCAGCACCGAGACAGTAGGTTATAACTATGGCTACACCTTC. The encoded protein is CASTETVGYNYGYTF.

The gene calls are TRBV18 and TRBJ2-7; 8 bases fit TRBD2. The length of the CDR3 is 15 residues. V was clipped by 3 bases and J by 1 base; unmatched bases: 5. Looked up from germline, CDR1 is KGHSH and CDR2 is LQKENI. DNA for the CDR3: TGTGCCAGCTCACCGTCGGGGGGGCGTTCCTACGAGCAGTACTTC. It encodes CASSPSGGRSYEQYF.

The chain recombines TRBV28 with TRBJ1-5; D is perhaps TRBD1 (5 bases). V gave up 4 bases and J gave up 6 bases, with 10 bases separating them. Per germline, CDR1 MDHEN and CDR2 SYDVKM. The length of the CDR3 is 13 residues. This CDR3 is CASSWRGSQPQHF. As DNA, the CDR3 is TGTGCCAGCAGTTGGAGGGGATCTCAGCCCCAGCATTTT.

The V call is TRBV7-2, the J call TRBJ2-3; the match to TRBD2 covers 9 bases. CDR3 size: 16 residues. V trimming: 4 bases; J trimming: 4 bases; junction bases outside the gene matches: 9. The germline CDR1 and CDR2 sequences are SGHTA and FQGNSA. CDR3 sequence (DNA): TGTGCCAGCAGCTCGTCGGGTGCGGGGGGGCCAGATACGCAGTATTTT. Translation gives CASSSSGAGGPDTQYF.

This chain uses TRBV4-1 with TRBJ1-2, with D unclear. Trimming left V 1 base short and J 4 bases short, with 10 bases between. Germline V lookup: CDR1 MGHRA, CDR2 YSYEKL. CDR3 size: 14 residues. The CDR3 loop is CASSQARGAYGYTF. The CDR3 DNA reads as TGCGCCAGCAGCCAAGCCCGGGGTGCCTATGGCTACACCTTC.

This clone appeared once. This rearrangement joins TRBV2 to TRBJ1-3, with 7 nucleotides matching TRBD1. Trimming at V came to 6 bases and at J to 3 bases, leaving 5 bases not matched to a gene. Germline V gives CDR1 SNHLY, CDR2 FYNNEI. This CDR3 spans 14 amino acids. CDR3 sequence reads: CASSEQGIGNTIYF. The CDR3 DNA follows: TGTGCCAGCAGCGAACAGGGGATTGGAAACACCATATATTTT.

This sequence joins TRBV2 and TRBJ1-5, with TRBD1 as a possible D gene (6 bases). V lost 6 bases and J 1 base, leaving 16 bases between the germline ends. The CDR3 spans 16 residues. Looked up from germline, CDR1 is SNHLY and CDR2 is FYNNEI. In nucleotides, the CDR3 is TGTGCCAGCAGACACCCACAGGGTTGGAGCAATCAGCCCCAGCATTTT. It codes for CASRHPQGWSNQPQHF.